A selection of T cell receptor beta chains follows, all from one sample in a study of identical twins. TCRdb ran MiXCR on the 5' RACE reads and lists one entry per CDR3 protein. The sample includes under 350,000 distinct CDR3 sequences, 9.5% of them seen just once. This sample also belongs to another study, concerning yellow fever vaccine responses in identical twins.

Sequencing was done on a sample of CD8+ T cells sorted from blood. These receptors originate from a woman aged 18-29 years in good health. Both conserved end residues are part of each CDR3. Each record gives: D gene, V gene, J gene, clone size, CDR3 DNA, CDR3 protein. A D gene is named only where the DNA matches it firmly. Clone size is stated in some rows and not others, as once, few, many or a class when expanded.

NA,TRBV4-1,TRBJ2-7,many,TGCGCCAGCAGCCAAGATCCCGGCAGTTACGAGCAGTACTTC,CASSQDPGSYEQYF
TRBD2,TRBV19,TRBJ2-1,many,TGTGCCAGTAGTATAACGGGGGGAAATGAGCAGTTCTTC,CASSITGGNEQFF
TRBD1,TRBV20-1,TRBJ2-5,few,TGCAGTGCTAGAGTTTTTGAGGGGGCCGGAGAGACCCAGTACTTC,CSARVFEGAGETQYF
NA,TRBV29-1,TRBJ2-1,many,TGCAGCGTTGAAGGCCCGGCTCCGGTCGCAAATGAGCAGTTCTTC,CSVEGPAPVANEQFF
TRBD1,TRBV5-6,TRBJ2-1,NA,TGTGCCAGCAGCCAAGGACAGGCTCAGTTCTTC,CASSQGQAQFF
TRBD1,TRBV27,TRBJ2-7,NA,TGTGCCAGCAGTTGGGACAGGGGGCTGGCGGGCGAGCAGTACTTC,CASSWDRGLAGEQYF
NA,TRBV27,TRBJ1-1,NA,TGTGCCAGCAGTTTAGGGAACAGCCAAACTTTCTTT,CASSLGNSQTFF
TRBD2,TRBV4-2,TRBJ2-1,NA,TGTGCCAGCAGCCCTCGGGAGGGTAGCGCTAATGAGCAGTTCTTC,CASSPREGSANEQFF
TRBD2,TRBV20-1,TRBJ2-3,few,TGCAGTGCTAGAGCTTGGGGAGGGAGCACAGATACGCAGTATTTT,CSARAWGGSTDTQYF
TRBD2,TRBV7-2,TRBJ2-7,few,TGTGCCAGCAGCTTACAGCGGGGGGGATCTCGCGAGCAGTACTTC,CASSLQRGGSREQYF
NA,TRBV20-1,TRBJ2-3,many,TGCAGTGCTAGAGATCGAGTGGCCCTGGGGACAGATACGCAGTATTTT,CSARDRVALGTDTQYF
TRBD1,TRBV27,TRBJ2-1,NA,TGTGCCAGCAGATCGACAGGGCCGAACAATGAGCAGTTCTTC,CASRSTGPNNEQFF
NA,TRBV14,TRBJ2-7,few,TGTGCCAGCAGCCAACCCGGACAGTGGAACGAGCAGTACTTC,CASSQPGQWNEQYF
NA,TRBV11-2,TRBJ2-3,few,TGTGCCAGCAGCTTACAACAAGGACCTCCGACCACAGATACGCAGTATTTT,CASSLQQGPPTTDTQYF
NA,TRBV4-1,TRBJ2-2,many,TGCGCCAGCAGCCCCCTCGGACAGACGAACACCGGGGAGCTGTTTTTT,CASSPLGQTNTGELFF
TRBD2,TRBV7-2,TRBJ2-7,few,TGTGCCAGCAGCTTAGGACTAGCGGGCCGCTACGAGCAGTACTTC,CASSLGLAGRYEQYF
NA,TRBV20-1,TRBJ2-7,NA,TGCAGTGCTTCGCGGGGCCCTTACGAGCAGTACTTC,CSASRGPYEQYF
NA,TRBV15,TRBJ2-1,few,TGTGCCACCAGCAGAGAAAAGGACAGTTACAATGAGCAGTTCTTC,CATSREKDSYNEQFF
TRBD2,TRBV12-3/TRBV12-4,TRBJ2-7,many,TGTGCCAGCAGTTTTGCGGGAGTATCCTACGAGCAGTACTTC,CASSFAGVSYEQYF
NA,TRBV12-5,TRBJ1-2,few,TGTGCTAGTGGCCCGACAGACTATGGCTACACCTTC,CASGPTDYGYTF
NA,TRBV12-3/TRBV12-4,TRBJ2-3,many,TGTGCCAGCAGTTGGACGTTCTGGGGCACAGATACGCAGTATTTT,CASSWTFWGTDTQYF
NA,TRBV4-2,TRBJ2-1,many,TGTGCCAGCAGCCAAGATATGAGGGAGGCCGTGCATTATTACAATGAGCAGTTCTTC,CASSQDMREAVHYYNEQFF
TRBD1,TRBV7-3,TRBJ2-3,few,TGTGCCAGCAGCCGTGGGACAGGGGTCAAAGATACGCAGTATTTT,CASSRGTGVKDTQYF
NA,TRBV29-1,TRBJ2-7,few,TGCAGCGTTGTTCCGGAGACAGGAGCCTACGAGCAGTACTTC,CSVVPETGAYEQYF
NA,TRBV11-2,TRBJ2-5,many,TGTGCCAGCAGTTCTCCCCCGGGGCCTTACGAGACCCAGTACTTC,CASSSPPGPYETQYF
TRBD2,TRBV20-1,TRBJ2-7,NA,TGCAGTGCCCGGGAGGAGATTCCTAGCGGGAGCTCCTACGAGCAGTACTTC,CSAREEIPSGSSYEQYF
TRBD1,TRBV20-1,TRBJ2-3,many,TGCAGTGCTAGGTTTCCGGGACAGGATTGGGAAACGCAGTATTTT,CSARFPGQDWETQYF
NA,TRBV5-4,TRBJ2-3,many,TGTGCCAGCAGCACAAGGGGAGGCGATACGCAGTATTTT,CASSTRGGDTQYF
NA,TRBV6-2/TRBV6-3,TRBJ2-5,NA,TGTGCCAGCAGGCCGACTGAGCGGGCGCCCGAGACCCAGTACTTC,CASRPTERAPETQYF
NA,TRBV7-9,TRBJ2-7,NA,TGTGCCAGCAGCTTAGATGTGGGGGCAGACGAGCAGTACTTC,CASSLDVGADEQYF
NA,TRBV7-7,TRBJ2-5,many,TGTGCTAGCAGCTCGAGCCTGGACCAAGAGACCCAGTACTTC,CASSSSLDQETQYF
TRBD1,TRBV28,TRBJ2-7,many,TGTGCCAGCAGTTTGGAGACAGGGTTCTACGAGCAGTACTTC,CASSLETGFYEQYF
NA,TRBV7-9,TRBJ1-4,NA,TGTGCCAGCAGCTCAGGGGAAAAGGAGGAAAAACTGTTTTTT,CASSSGEKEEKLFF
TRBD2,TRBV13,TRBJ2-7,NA,TGTGCCAGCAGCAGATGGGGACTAGCGGGAGGGGGAGAGCAGTACTTC,CASSRWGLAGGGEQYF
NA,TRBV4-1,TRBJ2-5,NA,TGCGCCAGCAGCCAAGTCAATCCTTTC,CASSQVNPF
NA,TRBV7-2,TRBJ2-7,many,TGTGCCAGCAGAGTGGGAGCCTACGAGCAGTACTTC,CASRVGAYEQYF
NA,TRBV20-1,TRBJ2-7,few,TGCAGTGCTAGAGCACGTGGCCGGTCGAGTCAAGCCTACGAGCAGTACTTC,CSARARGRSSQAYEQYF
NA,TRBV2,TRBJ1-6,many,TGTGCCAGCAGTGAAGCGCGGGGTTTTGATTCACCCCTCCACTTT,CASSEARGFDSPLHF
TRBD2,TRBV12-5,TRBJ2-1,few,TGTGCTAGTGGTTTGCCCCGACTAGCGGGGGAACGTATCAAACTCAATGAGCAGTTCTTC,CASGLPRLAGERIKLNEQFF
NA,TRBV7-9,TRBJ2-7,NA,TGTGCCAGCAGCTTAGACTTGGGACTTTCCTACGAGCAGTACTTC,CASSLDLGLSYEQYF
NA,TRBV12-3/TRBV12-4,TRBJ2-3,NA,TGTGCCAGCAGTTTCTGGACAGCCAGCACAGATACGCAGTATTTT,CASSFWTASTDTQYF
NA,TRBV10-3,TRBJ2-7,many,TGTGCCATCATGCACGACACTAACTACGAGCAGTACTTC,CAIMHDTNYEQYF
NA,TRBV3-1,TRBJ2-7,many,TGTGCCAGCAGCCAAGTGAACACTCCCTACGAGCAGTACTTC,CASSQVNTPYEQYF
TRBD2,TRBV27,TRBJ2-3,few,TGTGCCAGCAGTTCACCATTGGGGCTAGCGGGGGAACCTAGCACAGATACGCAGTATTTT,CASSSPLGLAGEPSTDTQYF
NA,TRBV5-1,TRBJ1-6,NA,TGCGCCAGCAGCTTGGGTCGGGACGGAACTTATAATTCACCCCTCCACTTT,CASSLGRDGTYNSPLHF
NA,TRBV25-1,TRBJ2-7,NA,TGTGCCAGCAGTGAATGGGTAGGGGAGGTCAACGAGCAGTACTTC,CASSEWVGEVNEQYF
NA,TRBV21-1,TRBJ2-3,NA,TGTGCCAGCAGCAGGTCCGGGACAGGGGAATCAGATACGCAGTATTTT,CASSRSGTGESDTQYF
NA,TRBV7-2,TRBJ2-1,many,TGTGCCAGCAGCTTAGTAAGTGTCAATGAGCAGTTCTTC,CASSLVSVNEQFF
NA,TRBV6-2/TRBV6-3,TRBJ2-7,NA,TGTGCCAGCAGTTCCCCAAGGGACTACGAGCAGTACTTC,CASSSPRDYEQYF
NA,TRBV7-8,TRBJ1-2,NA,TGTGCCAGCAGCTTATCGACGGGGAGGAACTATGGCTACACCTTC,CASSLSTGRNYGYTF
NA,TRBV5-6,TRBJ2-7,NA,TGTGCCAGCAGCTTGGGGGGTATCGACTACGAGCAGTACTTC,CASSLGGIDYEQYF